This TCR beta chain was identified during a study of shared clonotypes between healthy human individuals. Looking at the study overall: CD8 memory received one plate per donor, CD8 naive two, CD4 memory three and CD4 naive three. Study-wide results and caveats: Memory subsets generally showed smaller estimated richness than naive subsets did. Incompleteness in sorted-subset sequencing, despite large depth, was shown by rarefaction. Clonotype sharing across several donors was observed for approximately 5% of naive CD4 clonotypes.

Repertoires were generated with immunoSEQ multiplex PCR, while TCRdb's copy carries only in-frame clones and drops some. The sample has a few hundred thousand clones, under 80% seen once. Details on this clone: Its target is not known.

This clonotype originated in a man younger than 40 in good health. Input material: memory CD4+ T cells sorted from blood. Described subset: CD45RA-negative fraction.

The CDR3 region is CAWSRGALGEQYF. In nucleotides, the CDR3 is TGTGCCTGGAGCCGGGGGGCTTTGGGGGAGCAGTACTTC. This chain connects TRBV30 to TRBJ2-7, with a tentative D call TRBD2 (7 bases). With 3 bases removed from V and 7 bases from J, the gap between germline ends came to 16 bases. Germline V gene sequence: CDR1 GTSNPN, CDR2 SVGIG (reference sequence). This CDR3 region has 13 residues.